This is a list of T cell receptor beta chains from one sample in a study of T-cell reconstitution after alpha-beta-depleted transplantation in children. TCRdb ran MiXCR on the PCR reads and lists one entry per CDR3 protein. Here the sample spans about 610,000 distinct CDR3 sequences, roughly a tenth being singletons. Sample: PBMCs from the stem cell graft donor, taken from the stem cell graft. Source of these receptors: a human donor who donated a stem cell graft to a child with acute myeloid leukemia. CDR3s include the opening cysteine and the closing phenylalanine or tryptophan. Fields, in order: J gene, D gene, clone size, V gene, CDR3 protein, CDR3 DNA. A D gene is named only where the DNA matches it firmly. Only part of the rows carry a size: once, few, many, or a class if the clone is expanded.

>TRBJ2-7|-|-|TRBV7-2
CASSLASEYEQYF
TGTGCCAGCAGCTTGGCTAGCGAGTACGAGCAGTACTTC
>TRBJ2-7|TRBD2|few|TRBV4-1
CASSQEGLAGGPSEQYF
TGCGCCAGCAGCCAAGAAGGCCTAGCGGGAGGGCCAAGCGAGCAGTACTTC
>TRBJ1-5|-|once|TRBV4-2
CASSPRVQPQHF
TGTGCCAGCAGTCCCAGGGTCCAGCCCCAGCATTTT
>TRBJ1-4|TRBD1|-|TRBV3-1
CASSLATGGSNNLFF
TGTGCCAGCAGCCTAGCTACAGGGGGCTCGAATAATCTGTTTTTT
>TRBJ2-3|-|few|TRBV7-9
CASSLGRASTDTQYF
TGTGCCAGCAGCTTAGGGCGGGCTAGCACAGATACGCAGTATTTT
>TRBJ2-1|-|few|TRBV20-1
CSAREYLSYNEQFF
TGCAGTGCTAGAGAGTACCTCTCCTACAATGAGCAGTTCTTC
>TRBJ2-7|-|-|TRBV5-1
CASSSKDYFSYEQYF
TGCGCCAGCAGCTCTAAAGACTACTTCTCCTACGAGCAGTACTTC
>TRBJ1-1|-|few|TRBV10-3
CAISERQSNTEAFF
TGTGCCATCAGTGAGAGACAGTCGAACACTGAAGCTTTCTTT
>TRBJ1-1|-|few|TRBV27
CASSLWGEEGWTEAFF
TGTGCCAGCAGTTTGTGGGGCGAGGAGGGGTGGACTGAAGCTTTCTTT
>TRBJ2-7|-|many|TRBV5-1
CASSSGQTYEQYF
TGCGCCAGCAGCTCCGGACAGACCTACGAGCAGTACTTC
>TRBJ1-1|TRBD1|-|TRBV5-1
CASSIQGAVNTEAFF
TGCGCCAGCAGTATCCAGGGGGCGGTGAACACTGAAGCTTTCTTT
>TRBJ2-3|-|few|TRBV20-1
CSARDPRSVGGIDTQYF
TGCAGTGCTAGAGATCCTCGGAGCGTAGGGGGAATAGATACGCAGTATTTT
>TRBJ2-5|TRBD2|few|TRBV20-1
CSATAGERQETQYF
TGCAGTGCCACAGCGGGAGAACGGCAAGAGACCCAGTACTTC
>TRBJ2-5|-|-|TRBV15
CATSGHGETQYF
TGTGCCACCAGCGGACATGGAGAGACCCAGTACTTC
>TRBJ2-3|TRBD2|-|TRBV20-1
CSASGSASGSTDTQYF
TGCAGTGCTAGTGGGTCGGCTAGCGGGAGCACAGATACGCAGTATTTT
>TRBJ2-5|-|few|TRBV9
CASSVDWGETQYF
TGTGCCAGCAGCGTAGACTGGGGGGAGACCCAGTACTTC
>TRBJ1-1|-|few|TRBV12-3/TRBV12-4
CASSWGGRNTEAFF
TGTGCCAGCAGTTGGGGGGGCCGAAACACTGAAGCTTTCTTT
>TRBJ2-7|TRBD1|few|TRBV3-1
CASSPRTGGGEQYF
TGTGCCAGCAGCCCGCGGACAGGGGGCGGCGAGCAGTACTTC
>TRBJ2-3|TRBD2|many|TRBV3-1
CASSPRRTSGSTDTQYF
TGTGCCAGCAGCCCCAGGAGGACTAGCGGGAGCACAGATACGCAGTATTTT
>TRBJ1-1|-|-|TRBV5-1
CASGKRPNTEAFF
TGCGCCAGCGGCAAGAGACCGAACACTGAAGCTTTCTTT
>TRBJ2-2|TRBD2|many|TRBV25-1
CASSDHTAGSNTGELFF
TGTGCCAGCAGTGACCACACAGCGGGGTCGAACACCGGGGAGCTGTTTTTT
>TRBJ2-7|TRBD2|many|TRBV10-3
CATFGEGLAGKNEQYF
TGTGCCACCTTCGGTGAGGGACTAGCGGGAAAGAACGAGCAGTACTTC
>TRBJ1-1|TRBD1|-|TRBV7-9
CASAGGWNTEAFF
TGTGCCAGCGCAGGGGGATGGAACACTGAAGCTTTCTTT
>TRBJ2-2|TRBD1|-|TRBV12-3/TRBV12-4
CACCSYRGDLSNTGELFF
TGTGCCTGCTGTTCCTACAGGGGAGACCTATCGAACACCGGGGAGCTGTTTTTT
>TRBJ1-1|-|-|TRBV9
CASTPGFGGSTEAFF
TGTGCCAGCACCCCCGGGTTTGGGGGAAGTACTGAAGCTTTCTTT
>TRBJ1-4|-|-|TRBV12-3/TRBV12-4
CASSLALSRGREKLFF
TGTGCCAGCAGTTTAGCGCTATCCCGGGGGCGGGAAAAACTGTTTTTT
>TRBJ2-5|TRBD2|-|TRBV24-1
CATSDSGLAGGQTQYF
TGTGCCACCAGTGATTCTGGGCTAGCGGGAGGGCAGACCCAGTACTTC
>TRBJ2-7|-|-|TRBV10-3
CASAEYEQYF
TGTGCCAGCGCAGAGTACGAGCAGTACTTC
>TRBJ2-1|TRBD2|-|TRBV6-1
CASSDRGGRSNEQFF
TGTGCCAGCAGTGACAGGGGCGGGAGGTCTAATGAGCAGTTCTTC
>TRBJ1-4|TRBD1|few|TRBV20-1
CSAHPKGASEKLFF
TGCAGTGCCCACCCAAAGGGGGCGAGTGAAAAACTGTTTTTT
>TRBJ1-4|-|few|TRBV28
CASSLSRLNEKLFF
TGTGCCAGCAGTTTATCGCGCCTGAATGAAAAACTGTTTTTT
>TRBJ2-1|TRBD2|-|TRBV20-1
CSARERELYNEQFF
TGCAGTGCTAGGGAGCGGGAGTTGTACAATGAGCAGTTCTTC
>TRBJ2-1|-|-|TRBV5-6
CASSRSGTGQFF
TGTGCCAGCAGTCGGTCTGGGACGGGGCAGTTCTTC
>TRBJ2-7|-|-|TRBV5-1
CASSLAAGYSYEQYF
TGCGCCAGCAGCTTGGCCGCTGGGTACTCCTACGAGCAGTACTTC
>TRBJ2-2|TRBD2|few|TRBV7-2
CASSLAVGLAGGNTGELFF
TGTGCCAGCAGCTTAGCAGTCGGACTAGCGGGGGGGAACACCGGGGAGCTGTTTTTT
>TRBJ2-7|-|-|TRBV20-1
CSVQTRSSYEQYF
TGCAGTGTTCAGACCCGGAGCTCCTACGAGCAGTACTTC
>TRBJ2-7|TRBD1|few|TRBV20-1
CSASNRGPNYEQYF
TGCAGTGCTTCAAACAGGGGTCCCAACTACGAGCAGTACTTC
>TRBJ2-5|-|-|TRBV18
CASSQGIQETQYF
TGTGCCAGCTCACAGGGGATCCAAGAGACCCAGTACTTC
>TRBJ1-1|TRBD1|-|TRBV29-1
CSVGTGMNTEALF
TGCAGCGTTGGGACAGGTATGAACACTGAAGCTTTATTT
>TRBJ2-5|-|many|TRBV29-1
CSVEAAAKTVETQYF
TGCAGCGTTGAAGCGGCAGCTAAGACGGTCGAGACCCAGTACTTC
>TRBJ1-6|-|-|TRBV27
CASSYQERSGVLHF
TGTGCCAGCAGTTATCAGGAGCGAAGTGGGGTCCTCCACTTT
>TRBJ2-7|TRBD2|-|TRBV20-1
CSAINPSSGGPYEQYF
TGCAGTGCCATCAACCCATCTAGCGGAGGTCCCTACGAGCAGTACTTC
>TRBJ1-1|-|-|TRBV4-1
CASSQGTPGEAFF
TGCGCCAGCAGCCAAGGGACCCCGGGTGAAGCTTTCTTT
>TRBJ2-6|-|few|TRBV12-3/TRBV12-4
CASRKQTSGANVLTF
TGTGCCAGCAGGAAACAGACCTCTGGGGCCAACGTCCTGACTTTC
>TRBJ2-7|TRBD2|few|TRBV20-1
CSASASGPYFSYEQYF
TGCAGTGCTAGTGCTAGCGGCCCTTACTTCTCCTACGAGCAGTACTTC
>TRBJ2-4|TRBD1|few|TRBV6-2/TRBV6-3
CASRIEGAAKNIQYF
TGTGCCAGCAGAATTGAGGGGGCGGCCAAAAACATTCAGTACTTC
>TRBJ2-3|-|-|TRBV10-3
CAISLTGPWSTTDTQYF
TGTGCCATCTCTCTTACGGGACCGTGGTCGACCACAGATACGCAGTATTTT
>TRBJ2-6|TRBD2|few|TRBV6-2/TRBV6-3
CASGWTSGRNSGANVLTF
TGTGCCAGCGGCTGGACTAGCGGGAGGAACTCTGGGGCCAACGTCCTGACTTTC
>TRBJ2-7|TRBD1|few|TRBV5-1
CASSMGQGDHEQYF
TGCGCCAGCAGCATGGGACAGGGAGACCACGAGCAGTACTTC
>TRBJ2-7|-|few|TRBV12-3/TRBV12-4
CASSLGGQYF
TGTGCCAGCAGTTTAGGGGGGCAGTACTTC
>TRBJ2-3|TRBD1|many|TRBV9
CASSPRTGDVADTQYF
TGTGCCAGCAGCCCGCGGACAGGGGATGTCGCAGATACGCAGTATTTT
>TRBJ1-2|-|many|TRBV16
CASSQWGTSSPGDGYTF
TGTGCCAGCAGCCAATGGGGGACTTCGTCCCCCGGGGATGGCTACACCTTC
>TRBJ2-1|TRBD2|-|TRBV20-1
CSARGGWREVPHPSYNEQFF
TGCAGTGCTAGAGGGGGCTGGCGGGAGGTCCCACACCCCTCCTACAATGAGCAGTTCTTC
>TRBJ1-1|-|few|TRBV3-1
CASSHTGPNTEAFF
TGTGCCAGCAGCCACACAGGCCCGAACACTGAAGCTTTCTTT
>TRBJ2-3|-|few|TRBV9
CASSPRVVPDTQYF
TGTGCCAGCAGCCCCCGGGTAGTCCCGGATACGCAGTATTTT
>TRBJ1-6|-|-|TRBV5-1
CASSLDPRSRSPLHF
TGCGCCAGCAGCTTGGATCCCAGGTCACGTTCACCCCTCCACTTT
>TRBJ1-5|TRBD1|-|TRBV27
CASSAETGGVGPQHF
TGTGCCAGCAGTGCCGAAACAGGGGGCGTGGGTCCCCAGCATTTT